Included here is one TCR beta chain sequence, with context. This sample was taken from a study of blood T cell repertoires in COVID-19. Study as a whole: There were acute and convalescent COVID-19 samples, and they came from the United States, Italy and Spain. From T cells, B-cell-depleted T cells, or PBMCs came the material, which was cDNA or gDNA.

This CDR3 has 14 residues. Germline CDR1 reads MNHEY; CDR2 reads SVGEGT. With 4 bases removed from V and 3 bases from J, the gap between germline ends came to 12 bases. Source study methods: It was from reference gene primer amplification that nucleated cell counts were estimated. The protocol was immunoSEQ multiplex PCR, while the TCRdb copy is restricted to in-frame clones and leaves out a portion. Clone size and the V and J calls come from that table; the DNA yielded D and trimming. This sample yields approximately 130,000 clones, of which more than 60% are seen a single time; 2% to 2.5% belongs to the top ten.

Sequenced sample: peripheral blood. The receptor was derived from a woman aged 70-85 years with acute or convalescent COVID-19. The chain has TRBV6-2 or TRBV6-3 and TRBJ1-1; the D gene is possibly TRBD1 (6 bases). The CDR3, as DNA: TGTGCCAGCAGTTGGGGCCCAGGGGACACTGAAGCTTTCTTT. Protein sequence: CASSWGPGDTEAFF.